These T cell receptor beta chains were read from a single sample in a study of T-cell memory formation after mild COVID-19. MiXCR, applied by TCRdb to the 5' RACE reads, yields one record per CDR3 protein. This sample has roughly 620,000 distinct CDR3 sequences, with roughly 17% found just once. Source material: PBMCs or a T cell subset sorted from them (not recorded which). These receptor sequences come from an adult woman who had mild COVID-19 (a few samples of this study predate the infection). Cell type and time point are not known. Each CDR3 is given with its conserved first and last residue. Each record gives: CDR3 protein, CDR3 DNA, V gene, J gene, clone size, D gene. A D gene is named only where the DNA matches it firmly. Rows may omit the clone size; those that give it use once, few, many or a size class.

CASSLRGSLNTEAFF	TGTGCCAGCAGCCTCCGGGGGAGTCTGAACACTGAAGCTTTCTTT	TRBV5-6	TRBJ1-1	NA	NA
CASSQFRNYEQYF	TGTGCCAGCAGCCAATTTAGAAACTACGAGCAGTACTTC	TRBV14	TRBJ2-7	NA	NA
CASSLTTGWGTGELFF	TGTGCCAGCAGCTTGACTACAGGGTGGGGGACCGGGGAGCTGTTTTTT	TRBV11-2	TRBJ2-2	NA	NA
CSVGEGQPQHF	TGCAGCGTTGGGGAAGGACAGCCCCAGCATTTT	TRBV29-1	TRBJ1-5	NA	NA
CSVAVMNTEAFF	TGCAGCGTTGCGGTCATGAACACTGAAGCTTTCTTT	TRBV29-1	TRBJ1-1	NA	NA
CASSFLQGVAYEQYF	TGTGCCAGCAGCTTTCTACAGGGAGTTGCCTACGAGCAGTACTTC	TRBV7-9	TRBJ2-7	NA	NA
CASSYRAGSNQPQHF	TGTGCCAGCAGTTACCGGGCGGGGAGCAATCAGCCCCAGCATTTT	TRBV6-5	TRBJ1-5	NA	NA
CASSELSGTFHEQYF	TGTGCCAGCAGTGAGCTTAGCGGGACTTTCCACGAGCAGTACTTC	TRBV6-1	TRBJ2-7	many	TRBD2
CASKQLAGVRQYF	TGTGCCAGCAAGCAGCTAGCGGGGGTGAGGCAGTATTTT	TRBV12-3/TRBV12-4	TRBJ2-3	few	TRBD2
CSARPTGKWDQETQYF	TGCAGTGCTAGGCCCACAGGGAAGTGGGATCAAGAGACCCAGTACTTC	TRBV20-1	TRBJ2-5	NA	NA
CASSLNQGWYGYTF	TGTGCCAGCAGCTTAAACCAGGGGTGGTATGGCTACACCTTC	TRBV7-8	TRBJ1-2	NA	NA
CASSRQGFQETQYF	TGCGCCAGCAGCCGGCAGGGGTTCCAAGAGACCCAGTACTTC	TRBV5-1	TRBJ2-5	few	NA
CASTPTWEGSDTQYF	TGTGCCAGCACCCCCACCTGGGAGGGGTCAGATACGCAGTATTTT	TRBV6-1	TRBJ2-3	NA	TRBD2
CASSYSVAGGETQYF	TGCGCCAGCAGCTACAGTGTAGCGGGGGGAGAGACCCAGTACTTC	TRBV5-1	TRBJ2-5	NA	TRBD2
CASSLSAGPLSGTDTQYF	TGTGCCAGCTCACTTTCAGCGGGGCCCCTTTCTGGCACAGATACGCAGTATTTT	TRBV18	TRBJ2-3	few	TRBD2
CASSTDNTGELFF	TGTGCCAGCAGTACTGATAACACCGGGGAGCTGTTTTTT	TRBV2	TRBJ2-2	NA	NA
CASSDPGQGAYEQYF	TGTGCCAGCAGCGACCCGGGACAGGGGGCTTACGAGCAGTACTTC	TRBV12-3/TRBV12-4	TRBJ2-7	many	TRBD1
CASSQTGTSGAQFF	TGTGCCAGCAGCCAAACCGGGACTAGCGGGGCACAGTTCTTC	TRBV3-1	TRBJ2-1	NA	TRBD2
CATSTSGPGDFLHGYTF	TGTGCCACCAGCACCTCCGGCCCCGGGGACTTTTTGCATGGCTACACCTTC	TRBV15	TRBJ1-2	once	NA
CASRTGGENEQFF	TGTGCCAGCAGGACAGGGGGCGAAAATGAGCAGTTCTTC	TRBV12-3/TRBV12-4	TRBJ2-1	NA	TRBD1
CASSYRTYYEQYF	TGTGCCAGCAGCTACAGGACCTACTACGAGCAGTACTTC	TRBV5-5	TRBJ2-7	few	NA
CASSRDPRETQYF	TGCGCCAGCTCCCGGGATCCGAGGGAGACCCAGTACTTC	TRBV4-1	TRBJ2-5	few	NA
CSARSAGANTGELFF	TGCAGTGCTAGATCGGCGGGAGCGAACACCGGGGAGCTGTTTTTT	TRBV20-1	TRBJ2-2	NA	TRBD2
CASARGSNQPQHF	TGTGCCAGCGCGAGGGGTAGCAATCAGCCCCAGCATTTT	TRBV12-3/TRBV12-4	TRBJ1-5	many	NA
CSARDNRDLAKNIQYF	TGCAGTGCTAGAGATAATCGCGATCTAGCCAAAAACATTCAGTACTTC	TRBV20-1	TRBJ2-4	few	NA
CASSLRATGGSYEQYF	TGTGCCAGCAGCTTAAGGGCGACAGGGGGGTCCTACGAGCAGTACTTC	TRBV11-2	TRBJ2-7	NA	TRBD1
CASSAGQGRRNQPQHF	TGCGCCAGCAGCGCAGGACAGGGGAGACGCAATCAGCCCCAGCATTTT	TRBV5-1	TRBJ1-5	few	TRBD1
CASSFLGGSNTGELFF	TGTGCCAGCAGCTTCCTCGGGGGGTCGAACACCGGGGAGCTGTTTTTT	TRBV11-3	TRBJ2-2	NA	TRBD2
CASSLRWGNEQFF	TGTGCCAGCAGCTTACGGTGGGGCAATGAGCAGTTCTTC	TRBV7-2	TRBJ2-1	NA	NA
CATSRVIETSGYNEQFF	TGTGCCACCAGCAGAGTTATTGAAACTAGCGGATACAATGAGCAGTTCTTC	TRBV15	TRBJ2-1	few	TRBD2
CASSLSAGMAGELFF	TGTGCCAGCAGCTTGTCTGCCGGTATGGCCGGGGAGCTGTTTTTT	TRBV5-5	TRBJ2-2	NA	NA
CATSRDRDTEAFF	TGTGCCACCAGCAGAGACCGGGACACCGAAGCTTTCTTT	TRBV15	TRBJ1-1	few	NA
CASSAAAGGVSSGANVLTF	TGTGCCAGCTCCGCGGCTGCGGGGGGGGTCAGCTCTGGGGCCAACGTCCTGACTTTC	TRBV6-6	TRBJ2-6	NA	TRBD2
CASSPRPRGLKPSYEQYF	TGTGCCAGCAGTCCCAGGCCTAGGGGGCTGAAACCCTCCTACGAGCAGTACTTC	TRBV12-3/TRBV12-4	TRBJ2-7	NA	TRBD1
CASGITSGSYEQYF	TGTGCCAGCGGAATAACTAGCGGGAGCTACGAGCAGTACTTC	TRBV18	TRBJ2-7	NA	TRBD2
CASSRPRGSYEQYF	TGTGCCAGCAGTCGCCCTCGAGGGTCCTACGAGCAGTACTTC	TRBV6-8	TRBJ2-7	many	NA
CASSFGGSYSAKNIQYF	TGTGCCAGCAGCTTCGGAGGGAGTTACTCAGCCAAAAACATTCAGTACTTC	TRBV13	TRBJ2-4	few	NA
CASSADTGLARETQYF	TGTGCCAGCAGCGCGGACACGGGACTAGCGAGAGAGACCCAGTACTTC	TRBV13	TRBJ2-5	NA	TRBD2
CASSPTRGPGELFF	TGCGCCAGCAGCCCAACTAGGGGTCCCGGGGAGCTGTTTTTT	TRBV4-1	TRBJ2-2	NA	NA
CASSSGASETYNEQFF	TGTGCCAGCAGCTCAGGGGCTAGCGAAACCTACAATGAGCAGTTCTTC	TRBV7-6	TRBJ2-1	NA	NA
CASRTDRGDNEQFF	TGTGCCAGCAGAACGGACAGGGGGGACAATGAGCAGTTCTTC	TRBV6-5	TRBJ2-1	NA	TRBD1
CAWSNYHNEQFF	TGTGCCTGGAGTAACTACCACAATGAGCAGTTCTTC	TRBV30	TRBJ2-1	NA	NA
CASRTLAGGYEQYF	TGTGCCAGCAGGACGCTAGCGGGAGGATACGAGCAGTACTTC	TRBV27	TRBJ2-7	few	TRBD2
CASSARDRRWPLHF	TGTGCCAGCAGTGCCAGGGACAGGAGGTGGCCCCTCCACTTT	TRBV6-1	TRBJ1-6	few	TRBD1
CASRRTPNNEQFF	TGCGCCAGCAGGAGGACACCTAACAATGAGCAGTTCTTC	TRBV10-2	TRBJ2-1	NA	NA
CASSLKRTGIYEQYF	TGCGCCAGCAGCTTGAAAAGGACAGGCATCTACGAGCAGTACTTC	TRBV5-1	TRBJ2-7	few	TRBD1
CASSLALRDTEAFF	TGCGCCAGCAGCTTGGCTTTAAGAGACACTGAAGCTTTCTTT	TRBV5-1	TRBJ1-1	few	NA
CATGDTQGETQYF	TGTGCCACCGGGGACACCCAGGGAGAGACCCAGTACTTC	TRBV12-3/TRBV12-4	TRBJ2-5	NA	NA
CASSASNQPQHF	TGTGCCAGCTCAGCCAGCAATCAGCCCCAGCATTTT	TRBV6-6	TRBJ1-5	many	NA
CASSYERGAYEQYF	TGTGCCAGCAGTTACGAGCGGGGGGCCTACGAGCAGTACTTC	TRBV6-2/TRBV6-3	TRBJ2-7	NA	TRBD2
CASSPTGDPTAGYF	TGTGCCAGCAGCCCGACTGGCGATCCCACCGCGGGGTACTTC	TRBV7-2	TRBJ2-7	NA	NA
CASSGGTLVGELFF	TGTGCCAGCAGCGGCGGGACACTGGTTGGGGAGCTGTTTTTT	TRBV7-9	TRBJ2-2	NA	NA
CASSPPTPGGEQYF	TGTGCCAGCAGCCCTCCGACCCCAGGCGGCGAGCAGTACTTC	TRBV9	TRBJ2-7	NA	NA
CASSRQGGYSGEQYF	TGTGCCAGCAGTCGACAGGGCGGCTACTCGGGCGAGCAGTACTTC	TRBV27	TRBJ2-7	NA	TRBD1
CASSPLAGGGSPNTQYF	TGTGCCAGCAGCCCTCTAGCGGGAGGAGGGAGTCCTAATACGCAGTATTTT	TRBV4-2	TRBJ2-3	NA	TRBD2
CASSPRGTAIYGYTF	TGTGCCAGCAGCCCAAGGGGGACAGCCATCTATGGCTACACCTTC	TRBV7-2	TRBJ1-2	NA	TRBD1
CASSATVATYNEQFF	TGCGCCAGCAGCGCTACTGTGGCTACATACAATGAGCAGTTCTTC	TRBV5-1	TRBJ2-1	NA	NA